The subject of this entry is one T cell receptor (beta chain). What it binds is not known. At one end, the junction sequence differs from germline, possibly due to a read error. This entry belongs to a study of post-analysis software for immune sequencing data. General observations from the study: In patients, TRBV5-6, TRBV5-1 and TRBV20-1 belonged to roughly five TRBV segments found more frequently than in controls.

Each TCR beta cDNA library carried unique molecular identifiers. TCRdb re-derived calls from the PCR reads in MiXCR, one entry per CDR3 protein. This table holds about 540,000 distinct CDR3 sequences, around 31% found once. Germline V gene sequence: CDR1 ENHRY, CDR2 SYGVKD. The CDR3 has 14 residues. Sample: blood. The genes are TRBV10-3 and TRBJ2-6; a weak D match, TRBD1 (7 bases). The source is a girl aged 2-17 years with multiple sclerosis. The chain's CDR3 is CAISGGQIDNVPTF. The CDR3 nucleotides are TGTGCCATCAGCGGGGGACAGATCGACAACGTCCCGACTTTC.